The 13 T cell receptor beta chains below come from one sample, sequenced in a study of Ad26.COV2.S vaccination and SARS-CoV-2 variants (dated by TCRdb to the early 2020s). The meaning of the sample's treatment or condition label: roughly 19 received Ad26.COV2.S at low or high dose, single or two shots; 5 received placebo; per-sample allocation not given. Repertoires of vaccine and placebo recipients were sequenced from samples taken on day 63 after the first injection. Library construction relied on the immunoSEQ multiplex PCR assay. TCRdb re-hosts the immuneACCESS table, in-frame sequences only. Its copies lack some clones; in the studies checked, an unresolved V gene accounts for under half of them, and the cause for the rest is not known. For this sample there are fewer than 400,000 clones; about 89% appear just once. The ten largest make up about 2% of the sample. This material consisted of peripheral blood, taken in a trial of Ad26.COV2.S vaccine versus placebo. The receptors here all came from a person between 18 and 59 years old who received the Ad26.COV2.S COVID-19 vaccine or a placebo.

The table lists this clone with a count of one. This CDR3 is CASSQRQGDTEAFF. DNA of the CDR3: TGCGCCAGCAGCCAAAGGCAGGGCGACACTGAAGCTTTCTTT. The chain couples TRBV4-1 to TRBJ1-1; TRBD1 is a possible D gene (5 bases). Germline V gives CDR1 MGHRA, CDR2 YSYEKL. Trimming removed 2 bases at V and 3 bases at J, with 10 bases between. The length of the CDR3 is 14 residues.

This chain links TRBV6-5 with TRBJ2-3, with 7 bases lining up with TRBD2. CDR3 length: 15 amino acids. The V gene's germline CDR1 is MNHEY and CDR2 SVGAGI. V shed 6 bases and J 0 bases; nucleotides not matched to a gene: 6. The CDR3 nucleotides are TGTGCCAGCAGAGATACTAGCGCTAGCACAGATACGCAGTATTTT. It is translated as CASRDTSASTDTQYF.

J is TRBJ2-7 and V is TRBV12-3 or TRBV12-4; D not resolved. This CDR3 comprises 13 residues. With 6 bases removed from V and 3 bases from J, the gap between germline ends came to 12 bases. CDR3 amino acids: CASSSQGDYEQYF. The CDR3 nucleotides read TGTGCCAGCAGCTCACAAGGCGACTACGAGCAGTACTTC.

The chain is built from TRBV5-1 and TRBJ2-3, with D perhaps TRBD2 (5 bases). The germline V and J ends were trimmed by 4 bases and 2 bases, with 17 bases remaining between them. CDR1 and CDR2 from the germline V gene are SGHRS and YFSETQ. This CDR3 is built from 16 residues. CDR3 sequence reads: CASSPRTANPTDTQYF. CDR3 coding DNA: TGCGCCAGCAGCCCCCGGACTGCAAACCCCACAGATACGCAGTATTTT.

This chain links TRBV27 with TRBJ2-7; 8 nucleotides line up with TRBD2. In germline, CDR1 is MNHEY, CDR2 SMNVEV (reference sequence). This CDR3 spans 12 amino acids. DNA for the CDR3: TGTGCTAGCGGCGGGGGGCCCTACGAGCAGTACTTC. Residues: CASGGGPYEQYF.

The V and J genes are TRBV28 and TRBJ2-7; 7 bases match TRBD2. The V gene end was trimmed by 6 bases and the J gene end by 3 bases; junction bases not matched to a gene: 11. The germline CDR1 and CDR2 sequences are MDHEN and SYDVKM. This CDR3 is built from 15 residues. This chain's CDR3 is CASRAPSGTHYEQYF. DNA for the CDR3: TGTGCCAGCAGAGCCCCCAGCGGGACTCACTACGAGCAGTACTTC.

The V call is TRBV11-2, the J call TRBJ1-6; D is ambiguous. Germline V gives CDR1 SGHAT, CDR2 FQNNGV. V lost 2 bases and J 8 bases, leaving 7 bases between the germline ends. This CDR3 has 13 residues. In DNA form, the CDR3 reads TGTGCCAGCAGCTTAAGTATGGATTCACCCCTCCACTTT. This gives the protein CASSLSMDSPLHF.

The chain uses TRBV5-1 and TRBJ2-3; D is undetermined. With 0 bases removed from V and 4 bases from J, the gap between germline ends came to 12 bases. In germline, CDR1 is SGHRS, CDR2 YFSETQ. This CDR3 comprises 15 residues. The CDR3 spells CASSLGGVTPDTQYF. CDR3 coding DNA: TGCGCCAGCAGCTTGGGAGGAGTTACCCCAGATACGCAGTATTTT.

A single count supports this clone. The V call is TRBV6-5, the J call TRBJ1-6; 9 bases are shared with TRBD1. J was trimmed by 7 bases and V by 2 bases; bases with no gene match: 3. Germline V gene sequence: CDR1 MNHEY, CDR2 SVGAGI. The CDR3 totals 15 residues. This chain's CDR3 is CASSYRDRVNSPLHF. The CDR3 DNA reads TGTGCCAGCAGTTACCGGGACAGGGTAAATTCACCCCTCCACTTT.

CDR3 sequence (DNA): TGTGCCAGCAGCTCCCCTCAGCCGGGAATGCATGAGCAGTTCTTC. The encoded protein is CASSSPQPGMHEQFF. The chain carries TRBV7-2 and TRBJ2-1; TRBD2 is a possible D gene (5 bases). The CDR3 runs 15 residues. Trimming stripped 4 bases from V and 8 bases from J, with 18 bases between. Germline V CDR1 and CDR2: SGHTA, FQGNSA.

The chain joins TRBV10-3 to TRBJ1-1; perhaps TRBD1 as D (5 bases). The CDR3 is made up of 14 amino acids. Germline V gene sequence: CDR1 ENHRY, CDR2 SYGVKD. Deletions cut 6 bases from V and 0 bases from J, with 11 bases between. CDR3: CAIRETDMNTEAFF. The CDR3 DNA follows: TGTGCCATCAGAGAGACGGACATGAACACTGAAGCTTTCTTT.

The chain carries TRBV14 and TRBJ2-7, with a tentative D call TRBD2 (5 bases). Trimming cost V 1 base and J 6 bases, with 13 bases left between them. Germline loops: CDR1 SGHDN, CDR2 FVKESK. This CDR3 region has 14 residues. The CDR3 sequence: CASSQVGRGGEQYF. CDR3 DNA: TGTGCCAGCAGCCAAGTCGGACGGGGTGGCGAGCAGTACTTC.

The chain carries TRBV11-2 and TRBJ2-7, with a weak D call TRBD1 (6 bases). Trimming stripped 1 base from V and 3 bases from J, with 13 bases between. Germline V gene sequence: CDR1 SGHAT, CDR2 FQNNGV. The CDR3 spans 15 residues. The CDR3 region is CASSLGRGPHYEQYF. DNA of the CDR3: TGTGCCAGCAGCTTAGGCAGGGGACCTCACTACGAGCAGTACTTC.